Shown below are 28 T cell receptor beta chains from a single sample sequenced in a study of cytomegalovirus exposure and HLA in healthy donors. Both 60 Vbeta primers and 13 Jbeta primers went into the PCR. The method was immunoSEQ multiplex PCR; TCRdb's version includes in-frame clones alone and lacks a portion of them. The table records about 200,000 clones, about 70% of them present only once. The sample taken for sequencing was PBMCs. These receptors all stem from a woman aged 30 to 39 in good health and CMV-seronegative.

V usage is TRBV5-1 and J usage is TRBJ1-1; 7 nucleotides agree with TRBD1. Germline V gene data show CDR1 as SGHRS and CDR2 as YFSETQ. The V and J ends lost 4 bases and 4 bases, in that order; junction bases with no gene match: 7. The CDR3 has 14 residues. The CDR3 nucleotides are TGCGCCAGCAGCAGACAGGGAGGCGGCACTGAAGCTTTCTTT. This codes for CASSRQGGGTEAFF.

This chain connects TRBV10-3 to TRBJ1-1; a possible D gene is TRBD1 (6 bases). The CDR3 is 16 residues long. Trimming pared 3 bases from V and 1 base from J, leaving 15 bases between. Per germline, CDR1 ENHRY and CDR2 SYGVKD. The chain's CDR3 is CAISDGGRRGNTEAFF. CDR3 sequence (DNA): TGTGCCATCAGTGATGGCGGCCGCAGGGGGAACACTGAAGCTTTCTTT.

This clone has just a few counts. This chain connects TRBV2 to TRBJ2-7; D is possibly TRBD1 (5 bases). V was cut by 7 bases and J by 2 bases, with 12 bases left in between. CDR3 size: 13 residues. Germline values: CDR1 SNHLY, CDR2 FYNNEI. CDR3: CASKQGTPYEQYF. Written as DNA, the CDR3 is TGTGCCAGCAAGCAGGGAACTCCCTACGAGCAGTACTTC. The whole variable domain, remainder taken from reference TRBV2 and TRBJ2-7, is EPEVTQTPSHQVTQMGQEVILRCVPISNHLYFYWYRQILGQKVEFLVSFYNNEISEKSEIFDDQFSVERPDGSNFTLKIRSTKLEDSAMYFCASKQGTPYEQYFGPGTRLTVT.

V gene TRBV19 combines with J gene TRBJ1-1; 10 bases line up with TRBD1. With 4 bases clipped from V and 9 bases from J, the junction kept 14 bases outside the gene matches. Germline lookup yields CDR1 LNHDA and CDR2 SQIVND (reference sequence). The CDR3 length is 16 residues. CDR3 in amino acids: CASSSRDRGRDRKAFF. Here the CDR3 DNA reads TGTGCCAGTAGTAGCCGGGACAGGGGCCGAGACCGAAAAGCTTTCTTT.

The chain joins TRBV6-5 to TRBJ1-2; TRBD1 agrees at 10 bases. After removal of 8 bases from V and 4 bases from J, the junction contained 10 bases not matched to a gene. Per germline, CDR1 MNHEY and CDR2 SVGAGI. CDR3 length: 15 amino acids. In nucleotides, the CDR3 is TGTGCCAGCTCCCCTATTAGGACAGGGGGCTATGGCTACACCTTC. Translation gives CASSPIRTGGYGYTF.

The chain employs TRBV7-9 and TRBJ2-2, with D maybe TRBD2 (6 bases). Trimming took 5 bases from V and 2 from J, leaving 18 bases between them. The CDR3 length is 17 residues. Germline V CDR1 and CDR2: SEHNR, FQNEAQ (reference sequence). The DNA of the CDR3 is TGTGCCAGCAGCGCCCGGGGGATCGACACAAACACCGGGGAGCTGTTTTTT. Translation: CASSARGIDTNTGELFF.

The chain joins TRBV5-6 to TRBJ1-2; tentatively, D is TRBD1 (6 bases). Between the trimmed V and J ends, which lost 1 base and 3 bases, there was a span of 10 bases. Germline CDR1 reads SGHDT; CDR2 reads YYEEEE. The CDR3 extends over 14 amino acids. CDR3: CASSLWGGDYGYTF. The CDR3 DNA reads TGTGCCAGCAGCTTGTGGGGGGGCGACTATGGCTACACCTTC.

The CDR3 DNA is TGTGCCAGCAGCTTAGGATTCGGGGTTAATGAGCAGTTCTTC. Amino acids: CASSLGFGVNEQFF. V and J are TRBV7-9 and TRBJ2-1; tentatively, D is TRBD2 (5 bases). The CDR3 consists of 14 residues. The V end lost 1 base, the J end lost 7 bases, and 11 bases lay between the germline ends. The germline V gene has CDR1 SEHNR and CDR2 FQNEAQ (reference sequence).

V is TRBV10-1 and J is TRBJ2-1, with 7 bases matching TRBD1. Germline V gives CDR1 WNHNN, CDR2 SYGVQD (reference sequence). This CDR3 contains 16 residues. V was clipped by 2 bases and J by 4 bases; unmatched bases: 8. The CDR3 loop is CASSEGTGALYNEQFF. The CDR3 DNA follows: TGCGCCAGCAGTGAGGGAACAGGGGCCCTTTACAATGAGCAGTTCTTC.

This clone was seen a few times. V and J are TRBV18 and TRBJ1-3; no firm D call. Germline V lookup: CDR1 KGHSH, CDR2 LQKENI. Trimming pared 3 bases from V and 3 bases from J, leaving 12 bases between. This CDR3 contains 15 residues. For the CDR3, the DNA is TGTGCCAGCTCACCCTACACAGACCTTGGAAACACCATATATTTT. Translated, it gives CASSPYTDLGNTIYF.

This clone was seen just once. This chain links TRBV4-1 with TRBJ2-5, with 8 bases that match TRBD2. TRBJ2-7 explains the end of the DNA better; the J call may be wrong. This CDR3 comprises 15 residues. The germline V gene encodes CDR1 MGHRA and CDR2 YSYEKL. In DNA form, the CDR3 reads TGCGCCAGCAGCCAGCAAGGGACTAGTTCCTACGAGCAGTACTTC. This gives the protein CASSQQGTSSYEQYF.

The chain is built from TRBV11-2 and TRBJ2-7; TRBD2 agrees at 7 bases. This CDR3 is 13 amino acids long. V dropped 4 bases and J dropped 3; count of bases not matched to a gene: 3. Germline V gives CDR1 SGHAT, CDR2 FQNNGV. The CDR3 DNA follows: TGTGCCAGCAGCTCGGGACTATTCTACGAGCAGTACTTC. Its translation is CASSSGLFYEQYF.

This clone came up a few times. The rearrangement uses TRBV2 and TRBJ2-7, with D possibly matching TRBD2 (5 bases). Between the trimmed V and J ends, which lost 6 bases and 4 bases, there was a span of 13 bases. The CDR3 length is 13 residues. The germline V gene has CDR1 SNHLY and CDR2 FYNNEI. The DNA of the CDR3 is TGTGCCAGCAGCGGACTGGACCTTTACGAGCAGTACTTC. As protein: CASSGLDLYEQYF.

This clone was detected only a few times. The chain joins TRBV19 to TRBJ2-5, with D possibly TRBD2 on 5 matching bases. In germline, CDR1 is LNHDA, CDR2 SQIVND (reference sequence). CDR3 size: 16 residues. V lost 5 bases to trimming and J lost 4 bases, with 20 bases between them. Written as DNA, the CDR3 is TGTGCCAGTAGTCTTCTAGGCGGACTCGGAGGAGAGACCCAGTACTTC. It codes for CASSLLGGLGGETQYF. Based on the CDR3 plus reference TRBV19 and TRBJ2-5, the full variable domain is DGGITQSPKYLFRKEGQNVTLSCEQNLNHDAMYWYRQDPGQGLRLIYYSQIVNDFQKGDIAEGYSVSREKKESFPLTVTSAQKNPTAFYLCASSLLGGLGGETQYFGPGTRLLVL.

The chain is built from TRBV29-1 and TRBJ1-4, with TRBD1 matching 9 bases. V lost 5 bases and J lost 8; bases outside the gene matches: 6. This CDR3 has 13 amino acids. CDR1 and CDR2 from the germline V gene are SQVTM and ANQGSEA. CDR3 nucleotide sequence: TGCAGCGTTAACAGGGGGCAGGAGGAAAAACTGTTTTTT. This sequence encodes CSVNRGQEEKLFF.

The J gene is TRBJ2-7, the V gene TRBV2; perhaps TRBD1 as D (6 bases). From germline, CDR1 is SNHLY and CDR2 FYNNEI. Trimming took 8 bases from V and 3 from J, leaving 8 bases between them. There are 11 residues in the CDR3. CDR3 in amino acids: CASQQGYEQYF. The CDR3 nucleotides read TGTGCCAGCCAACAGGGCTACGAGCAGTACTTC. Complete variable domain (other parts from reference TRBV2 and TRBJ2-7): EPEVTQTPSHQVTQMGQEVILRCVPISNHLYFYWYRQILGQKVEFLVSFYNNEISEKSEIFDDQFSVERPDGSNFTLKIRSTKLEDSAMYFCASQQGYEQYFGPGTRLTVT.

This clone has a single count. The J gene is TRBJ2-5, the V gene TRBV7-8, with 9 bases matching TRBD2. This CDR3 comprises 16 residues. V dropped 1 base and J dropped 4; count of bases not matched to a gene: 7. Germline CDR1 and CDR2: SGHVS and FQNEAQ. The CDR3 DNA follows: TGTGCCAGCAGCTTAGGCGGGGGGGCCATCGGAGAGACCCAGTACTTC. As protein: CASSLGGGAIGETQYF.

The chain joins TRBV12-5 to TRBJ1-2; D is undetermined. Trimming left V 9 bases short and J 0 bases short, with 5 bases between. The CDR3 is 11 residues long. CDR1 LGHNT and CDR2 FRNRAP come from the germline V gene. CDR3 sequence (DNA): TGTGCTAGAGAGCCTAACTATGGCTACACCTTC. Translating gives CAREPNYGYTF.

V gene TRBV5-4 combines with J gene TRBJ1-2; D is unresolved. V was trimmed by 0 bases and J by 4 bases, leaving 13 bases between them. Germline lookup yields CDR1 SGHNT and CDR2 YYREEE (reference sequence). This CDR3 has 15 residues. CDR3 nucleotides: TGTGCCAGCAGCTTGGGAGAGGAATTCGGCTATGGCTACACCTTC. It codes for CASSLGEEFGYGYTF. Using reference TRBV5-4 and TRBJ1-2 for the parts outside the CDR3, the full variable domain is ETGVTQSPTHLIKTRGQQVTLRCSSQSGHNTVSWYQQALGQGPQFIFQYYREEENGRGNFPPRFSGLQFPNYSSELNVNALELDDSALYLCASSLGEEFGYGYTFGSGTRLTVV.

This chain links TRBV7-9 with TRBJ1-1; 7 nucleotides match TRBD1. Trimming removed 5 bases from V and 5 bases from J; junction bases left unmatched: 5. In germline, CDR1 is SEHNR, CDR2 FQNEAQ (reference sequence). The CDR3 runs to 13 residues. DNA for the CDR3: TGTGCCAGCAGCCAAACAGGGGCAACTGAAGCTTTCTTT. Translation: CASSQTGATEAFF.

This clone came up a few times. This chain uses TRBV4-1 with TRBJ2-2; the D gene is possibly TRBD1 (6 bases). Trimming cost V 3 bases and J 6 bases, with 11 bases left between them. Germline V gene lookup returns CDR1 MGHRA and CDR2 YSYEKL. The length of the CDR3 is 14 residues. The CDR3 bases are TGCGCCAGCAGCCATGACAGGTTGGCCGGGGAGCTGTTTTTT. Encoded protein: CASSHDRLAGELFF.

The chain combines TRBV6-1 with TRBJ2-3, with D possibly being TRBD2 (6 bases). The length of the CDR3 is 14 residues. Germline loops: CDR1 MNHNS, CDR2 SASEGT. V dropped 8 bases and J dropped 1 base, with 13 bases sitting between them. This CDR3 reads CASGRRLRTDTQYF. CDR3 in DNA: TGTGCCAGCGGGAGGAGACTACGCACAGATACGCAGTATTTT.

J is TRBJ2-1 and V is TRBV9; 15 nucleotides align to TRBD2. J was trimmed by 9 bases and V by 2 bases; bases with no gene match: 3. There are 15 residues in the CDR3. Per germline, CDR1 SGDLS and CDR2 YYNGEE. CDR3 bases: TGTGCCAGCAGCGTGGGGACTAGCGGGAGGAGTGAGCAGTTCTTC. Protein: CASSVGTSGRSEQFF.

The V and J genes are TRBV11-2 and TRBJ1-5; 8 bases match TRBD1. This CDR3 has 13 amino acids. Germline lookup yields CDR1 SGHAT and CDR2 FQNNGV. V lost 5 bases, J lost 7 bases, and 4 bases stayed unmatched. CDR3 sequence reads: CASSGDRGQPQHF. The CDR3 bases are TGTGCCAGCAGCGGAGACAGGGGCCAGCCCCAGCATTTT. The full variable domain, completed using reference TRBV11-2 and TRBJ1-5, is EAGVAQSPRYKIIEKRQSVAFWCNPISGHATLYWYQQILGQGPKLLIQFQNNGVVDDSQLPKDRFSAERLKGVDSTLKIQPAKLEDSAVYLCASSGDRGQPQHFGDGTRLSIL.

The sample holds a few counts of this clone. The chain links TRBV7-9 to TRBJ2-1; a weak D match, TRBD2 (6 bases). Germline V CDR1 and CDR2: SEHNR, FQNEAQ (reference sequence). The CDR3 contains 16 residues. Trimming stripped 3 bases from V and 5 bases from J, with 17 bases between. In nucleotides, the CDR3 is TGTGCCAGCAGCTTCGGCCCGGCGGGGACCAACAATGAGCAGTTCTTC. It yields the protein CASSFGPAGTNNEQFF.

This chain's CDR3 is CASSPIGQGGVTEAFF. For the CDR3, the DNA is TGTGCCAGCTCACCAATAGGACAGGGGGGAGTCACTGAAGCTTTCTTT. The genes are TRBV18 and TRBJ1-1; TRBD1 matches 10 bases. CDR3 length equals 16 residues. The trim removed 2 bases at V and 4 bases at J, leaving 7 bases unmatched. Germline loops: CDR1 KGHSH, CDR2 LQKENI.

The chain carries TRBV2 and TRBJ1-1, with 8 positions matching TRBD1. The germline V gene has CDR1 SNHLY and CDR2 FYNNEI. V gave up 5 bases and J gave up 8 bases; unmatched junction bases: 10. CDR3 length equals 14 residues. The CDR3 DNA is TGTGCCAGCAGTAAAAACGGACAGGGATCCGAAGCTTTCTTT. It encodes CASSKNGQGSEAFF.

The chain carries TRBV19 and TRBJ2-1; D not resolved. Germline-derived CDR1 and CDR2 are LNHDA and SQIVND (reference sequence). This CDR3 has 16 residues. V was trimmed by 4 bases and J by 3 bases, leaving 16 bases between them. CDR3 protein: CASSRRQSINYNEQFF. CDR3 in DNA: TGTGCCAGTAGTAGGCGGCAGTCAATAAACTACAATGAGCAGTTCTTC.